What follows describes a single T cell receptor beta chain. The source of the sample is a study of blood T cell repertoires in COVID-19. Across the whole study: The samples span acute and convalescent COVID-19 from the United States, Italy and Spain. The cDNA or gDNA used as material had been derived from T cells, B-cell-depleted T cells, or PBMCs.

Participants were aged about 18 to 100 years, lived in 24 US areas, and enrolled virtually. Data came from immunoSEQ multiplex PCR; TCRdb stores just in-frame clones and leaves some out. The sample includes about 220,000 clones, about 90% of them seen just once. Material: PBMCs or T cells enriched from blood (not recorded which). The sequence derives from a man aged 25 to 40 who had been exposed to COVID-19.

CDR3 in DNA: TGTGCCAGCAGCCAAGTGCTAGCGGGGGGCTCAAGGAAATACGAGCAGTACTTC. It yields the protein CASSQVLAGGSRKYEQYF. The chain couples TRBV4-2 to TRBJ2-7; 11 nucleotides match TRBD2. The CDR3 length is 18 residues. Losses at the gene ends were 1 base for V and 4 bases for J; bases not matched to a gene: 12. Germline-derived CDR1 and CDR2 are LGHNA and YNFKEQ.